One and the same sample provided the 19 T cell receptor beta chains below, sequenced in a study of neoadjuvant anti-PD-1 for oral cavity cancer. Sequencing was performed with immunoSEQ multiplex PCR; in TCRdb, only in-frame clones are kept and a portion is missing. The sample comprises roughly 68,000 clones, 86% of which are singletons, and 2.5% to 3% rests with the top ten. This sample's time point: after neoadjuvant nivolumab, at surgical resection. Here the sequenced sample was PBMCs, taken after nivolumab (anti-PD-1) treatment. The receptor source for this set is a person between 40 and 80 years old with oral cavity squamous cell carcinoma.

The V and J genes are TRBV28 and TRBJ1-5, with TRBD1 identical over 9 bases. CDR1 and CDR2 from the germline V gene are MDHEN and SYDVKM. The CDR3 runs to 15 residues. V gave up 8 bases and J gave up 0 bases; unmatched junction bases: 5. In nucleotides, the CDR3 is TGTGCCAGCGTCGCGGACAGGGGTAGCAATCAGCCCCAGCATTTT. Translating gives CASVADRGSNQPQHF.

This chain uses TRBV30 with TRBJ1-1, with 9 bases that match TRBD1. The CDR3 contains 14 residues. Looked up from germline, CDR1 is GTSNPN and CDR2 is SVGIG (reference sequence). J lost 6 bases, V lost 2 bases, and 7 bases had no gene match. The CDR3 DNA reads TGTGCCTGGAGTTGGGGACAGGGAGCCCCTGAAGCTTTCTTT. It yields the protein CAWSWGQGAPEAFF. The full variable domain, completed using reference TRBV30 and TRBJ1-1, is SQTIHQWPATLVQPVGSPLSLECTVEGTSNPNLYWYRQAAGRGLQLLFYSVGIGQISSEVPQNLSASRPQDRQFILSSKKLLLSDSGFYLCAWSWGQGAPEAFFGQGTRLTVV.

This chain joins TRBV2 and TRBJ1-1; no reliable D call. CDR3 length: 12 residues. Germline values: CDR1 SNHLY, CDR2 FYNNEI. The V gene lost 10 bases and the J gene lost 1 base, with 10 bases spanning the gap. The chain's CDR3 is CATTRQNTEAFF. As DNA, the CDR3 is TGTGCCACCACCAGACAGAACACTGAAGCTTTCTTT. The complete variable domain, with remaining parts taken from reference TRBV2 and TRBJ1-1, reads EPEVTQTPSHQVTQMGQEVILRCVPISNHLYFYWYRQILGQKVEFLVSFYNNEISEKSEIFDDQFSVERPDGSNFTLKIRSTKLEDSAMYFCATTRQNTEAFFGQGTRLTVV.

The chain uses TRBV27 and TRBJ1-6, with D unresolved. This CDR3 spans 14 amino acids. Germline V CDR1 and CDR2: MNHEY, SMNVEV (reference sequence). Trimming left V 8 bases short and J 3 bases short, with 11 bases between. CDR3 residues: CASGVVFYNSPLHF. For the CDR3, the DNA is TGTGCCAGCGGGGTGGTATTCTATAATTCACCCCTCCACTTT.

The rearrangement links TRBV7-2 to TRBJ2-1, with a tentative D call TRBD2 (5 bases). CDR3 length: 14 residues. V was cut by 5 bases and J by 5 bases, with 13 bases left in between. Germline CDR1 SGHTA, CDR2 FQGNSA. The CDR3 reads CASSPQIGDNEQFF. The DNA for the CDR3 is TGTGCCAGCAGCCCACAGATCGGGGACAATGAGCAGTTCTTC.

The J gene is TRBJ1-5, the V gene TRBV30; TRBD1 is a possible D gene (5 bases). V was trimmed by 2 bases and J by 4 bases, leaving 15 bases between them. Germline V gene lookup returns CDR1 GTSNPN and CDR2 SVGIG (reference sequence). This CDR3 has 15 amino acids. The CDR3 nucleotides read TGTGCCTGGAGTACCGACAGCTTAATGAATCAGCCCCAGCATTTT. It encodes CAWSTDSLMNQPQHF.

The chain has TRBV6-5 and TRBJ1-4, with D uncertain. Trimming pared 6 bases from V and 3 bases from J, leaving 11 bases between. The germline gives CDR1 MNHEY, CDR2 SVGAGI. The CDR3 is 14 residues long. Here the CDR3 DNA reads TGTGCCAGCAGCTCCCGACGGGCTAATGAAAAACTGTTTTTT. Its protein is CASSSRRANEKLFF.

The chain has TRBV19 and TRBJ2-7; D is unclear. Germline V CDR1 and CDR2: LNHDA, SQIVND (reference sequence). The CDR3 contains 14 residues. The ends were cut back, 5 bases at V and 3 bases at J, with 14 bases in the middle. CDR3 loop: CASSLTGSDYEQYF. CDR3 DNA sequence: TGTGCCAGTAGTCTAACTGGATCCGACTACGAGCAGTACTTC.

The genes are TRBV7-3 and TRBJ2-1; D unresolved. The CDR3 is 12 residues long. From germline, CDR1 is SGHTA and CDR2 FQGTGA. V was pared by 5 bases and J by 9 bases, with 11 bases between. CDR3 coding DNA: TGTGCCAGCAGCCCAAGGGTGGGTGAGCAGTTCTTC. Its translation is CASSPRVGEQFF.

The V gene is TRBV29-1, the J gene TRBJ1-1, with a possible D match to TRBD1 (5 bases). The germline gives CDR1 SQVTM, CDR2 ANQGSEA. Trimming took off 3 bases at V and 0 bases at J, with 32 bases between the two ends. The CDR3 extends over 21 amino acids. In DNA form, the CDR3 reads TGCAGCGTTGATCCGGATCGTTGGCCAGGCGGGGGTCCCTACATGAACACTGAAGCTTTCTTT. It translates to CSVDPDRWPGGGPYMNTEAFF.

The V and J genes are TRBV7-9 and TRBJ2-2; D call uncertain. Germline CDR1 is SEHNR and CDR2 is FQNEAQ (reference sequence). CDR3 length equals 14 residues. Trimming pared 7 bases from V and 4 bases from J, leaving 13 bases between. CDR3 nucleotide sequence: TGTGCCAGCAAGAGTCAAGGTATCACCGGGGAGCTGTTTTTT. It encodes CASKSQGITGELFF.

The rearrangement joins TRBV7-2 to TRBJ2-7; a possible D gene is TRBD1 (6 bases). The germline V gene has CDR1 SGHTA and CDR2 FQGNSA. V lost 2 bases to trimming and J lost 4 bases, with 15 bases between them. The CDR3 extends over 15 amino acids. The CDR3: CASSLRQGQEYEQYF. For the CDR3, the DNA is TGTGCCAGCAGCTTACGGCAGGGGCAGGAATACGAGCAGTACTTC.

This chain connects TRBV5-1 to TRBJ2-5; D is possibly TRBD2 (6 bases). With 8 bases removed from V and 4 bases from J, the gap between germline ends came to 12 bases. The CDR3 consists of 12 residues. Germline V gives CDR1 SGHRS, CDR2 YFSETQ. CDR3 sequence: CASRGLGETQYF. Written as DNA, the CDR3 is TGCGCCAGTCGGGGACTGGGAGAGACCCAGTACTTC.

The V and J genes are TRBV15 and TRBJ1-5; maybe TRBD1 (5 bases). The germline V and J ends were trimmed by 0 bases and 0 bases, with 15 bases remaining between them. Germline CDR1 and CDR2: LNHNV and YYDKDF (reference sequence). This CDR3 contains 18 residues. The CDR3 nucleotides are TGTGCCACCAGCAGAGATCTTCAGGGCCCGGATAGCAATCAGCCCCAGCATTTT. Its protein is CATSRDLQGPDSNQPQHF. Full variable domain (outside the CDR3, taken from reference TRBV15 and TRBJ1-5): DAMVIQNPRYQVTQFGKPVTLSCSQTLNHNVMYWYQQKSSQAPKLLFHYYDKDFNNEADTPDNFQSRRPNTSFCFLDIRSPGLGDTAMYLCATSRDLQGPDSNQPQHFGDGTRLSIL.

This clone was seen a handful of times. The rearrangement joins TRBV19 to TRBJ1-5; TRBD1 agrees at 11 bases. Germline trimming cut 5 bases from V and 2 bases from J; bases unmatched to any gene: 2. This CDR3 is built from 15 residues. The V gene's germline CDR1 is LNHDA and CDR2 SQIVND (reference sequence). CDR3 protein: CASSVDRGRNQPQHF. CDR3 bases: TGTGCCAGTAGTGTGGACAGGGGGCGCAATCAGCCCCAGCATTTT.

The V and J genes are TRBV7-6 and TRBJ2-1; no firm D call. The ends were cut back, 2 bases at V and 7 bases at J, with 15 bases in the middle. Germline CDR1 is SGHVS and CDR2 is FNYEAQ. The CDR3 is 15 amino acids. CDR3 loop: CASSLYPWSANEQFF. Written as DNA, the CDR3 is TGTGCCAGCAGCTTATACCCTTGGTCGGCGAATGAGCAGTTCTTC.

The chain links TRBV2 to TRBJ2-3, with 8 bases identical to TRBD2. The germline V gene encodes CDR1 SNHLY and CDR2 FYNNEI. CDR3 length: 12 residues. V shed 9 bases and J 4 bases; nucleotides not matched to a gene: 3. Here the CDR3 DNA reads TGTGCCAGTCGGGGGGGCTCAGATACGCAGTATTTT. Protein: CASRGGSDTQYF.

The V call is TRBV6-1, the J call TRBJ2-3; no reliable D call. V lost 6 bases to trimming and J lost 6 bases, with 16 bases between them. Germline V gives CDR1 MNHNS, CDR2 SASEGT. The CDR3 totals 14 residues. The DNA of the CDR3 is TGTGCCAGCAGATATCTGTCCATCATGGATACGCAGTATTTT. This codes for CASRYLSIMDTQYF.

This chain links TRBV29-1 with TRBJ1-1; 9 bases map to TRBD1. The germline CDR1 and CDR2 sequences are SQVTM and ANQGSEA. This CDR3 comprises 13 residues. J lost 11 bases, V lost 5 bases, and 12 bases had no gene match. The CDR3 DNA sequence: TGCAGCGTTTCCGCCCGAGGACAGGGGTACGCTTTCTTT. Translating it yields CSVSARGQGYAFF.